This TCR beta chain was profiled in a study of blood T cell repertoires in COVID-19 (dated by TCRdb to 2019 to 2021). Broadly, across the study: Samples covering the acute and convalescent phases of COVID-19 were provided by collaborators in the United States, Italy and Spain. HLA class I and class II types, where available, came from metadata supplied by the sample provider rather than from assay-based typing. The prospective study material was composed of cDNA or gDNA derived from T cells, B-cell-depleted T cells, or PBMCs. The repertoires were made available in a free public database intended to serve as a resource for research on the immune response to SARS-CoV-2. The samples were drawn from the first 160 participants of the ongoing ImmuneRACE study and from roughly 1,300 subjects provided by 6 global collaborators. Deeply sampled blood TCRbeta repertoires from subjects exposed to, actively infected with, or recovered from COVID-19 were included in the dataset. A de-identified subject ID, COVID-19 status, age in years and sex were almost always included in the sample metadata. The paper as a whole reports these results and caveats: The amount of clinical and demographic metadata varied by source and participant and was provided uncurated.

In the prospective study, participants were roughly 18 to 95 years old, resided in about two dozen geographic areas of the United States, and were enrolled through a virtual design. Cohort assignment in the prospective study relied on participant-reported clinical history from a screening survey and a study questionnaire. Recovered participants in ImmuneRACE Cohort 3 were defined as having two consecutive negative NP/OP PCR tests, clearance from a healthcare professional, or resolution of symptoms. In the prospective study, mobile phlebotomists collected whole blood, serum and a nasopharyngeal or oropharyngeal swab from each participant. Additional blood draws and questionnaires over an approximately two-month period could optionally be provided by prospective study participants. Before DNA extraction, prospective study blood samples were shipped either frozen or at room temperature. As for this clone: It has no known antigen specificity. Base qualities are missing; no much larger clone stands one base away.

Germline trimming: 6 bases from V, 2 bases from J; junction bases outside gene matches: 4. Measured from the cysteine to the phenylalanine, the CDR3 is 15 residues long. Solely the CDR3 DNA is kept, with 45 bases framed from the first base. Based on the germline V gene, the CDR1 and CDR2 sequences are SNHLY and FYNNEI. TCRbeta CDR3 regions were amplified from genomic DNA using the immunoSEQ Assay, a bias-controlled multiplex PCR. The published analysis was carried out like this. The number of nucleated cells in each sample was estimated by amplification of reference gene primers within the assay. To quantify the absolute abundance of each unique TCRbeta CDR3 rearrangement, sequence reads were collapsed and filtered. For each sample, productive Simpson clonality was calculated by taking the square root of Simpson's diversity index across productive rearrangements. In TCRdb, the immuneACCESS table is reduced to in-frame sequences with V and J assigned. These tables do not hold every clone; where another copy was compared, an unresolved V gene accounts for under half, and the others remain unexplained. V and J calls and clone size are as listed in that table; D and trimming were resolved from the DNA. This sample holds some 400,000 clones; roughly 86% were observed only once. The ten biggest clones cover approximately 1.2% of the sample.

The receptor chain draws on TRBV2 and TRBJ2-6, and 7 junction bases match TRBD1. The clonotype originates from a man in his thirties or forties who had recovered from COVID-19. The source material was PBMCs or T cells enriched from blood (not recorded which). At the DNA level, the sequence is TGTGCCAGCAGACCTGACAGGGCTGGGGCCAACGTCCTGACTTTC. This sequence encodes CASRPDRAGANVLTF. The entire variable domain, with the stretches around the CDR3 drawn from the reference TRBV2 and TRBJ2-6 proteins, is EPEVTQTPSHQVTQMGQEVILRCVPISNHLYFYWYRQILGQKVEFLVSFYNNEISEKSEIFDDQFSVERPDGSNFTLKIRSTKLEDSAMYFCASRPDRAGANVLTFGAGSRLTVL.